In this sample, the clone carrying this TCR beta chain turned up a few times. No antigen is known for it. Every isolated RNA sample was fully reverse transcribed, so sequencing captured expressed TCRB transcripts. Clones were sequenced by immunoSEQ multiplex PCR, and TCRdb holds only the in-frame ones, with some missing. The profile shows approximately 400,000 clones, about 14% of them singletons. This specimen comes from a study of beta chain features in type 1 diabetes. Study outcomes and limitations: TCRB CDR3s were moderately but significantly shorter in Type 1 diabetes patients in all four CD4+ subsets.

The CDR3 sequence is 16 residues long. Germline V gene sequence: CDR1 MGHRA, CDR2 YSYEKL. The V segment lost 1 base and the J segment 5 bases; nucleotides outside the gene matches: 9. Sequencing was done on a sample of naive CD4+ T cells from blood. This TCR was sampled from a woman aged 18 to 35 in good health. J is TRBJ2-5 and V is TRBV4-1; 8 bases are shared with TRBD1. CDR3 residues: CASSQVVQGALETQYF. The CDR3 DNA is TGCGCCAGCAGCCAAGTCGTGCAGGGGGCGCTGGAGACCCAGTACTTC.